This TCR beta chain was observed in a study of blood T cell repertoires in COVID-19. Study information: Samples came from the United States, Italy and Spain, spanning acute and convalescent COVID-19. From T cells, B-cell-depleted T cells, or PBMCs came the material, which was cDNA or gDNA.

Original analysis: Amplifying reference gene primers gave estimates of nucleated cell counts. Clones were sequenced by immunoSEQ multiplex PCR, and TCRdb holds only the in-frame ones, with some missing. V, J and clone size were drawn from that table, and D and trimming were deduced from the DNA. The sample records approximately 230,000 clones, about 80% being singletons. Trimming took 0 bases from V and 7 from J, leaving 11 bases between them. CDR1 SGHRS and CDR2 YFSETQ come from the germline V gene. The length of the CDR3 is 15 residues. J is TRBJ1-6 and V is TRBV5-1, with a possible D match to TRBD1 (5 bases). This TCR came from an elderly man with acute or convalescent COVID-19. Specimen: peripheral blood. CDR3 DNA sequence: TGCGCCAGCAGCTTGGGGGGCAGGGAAAATTCACCCCTCCACTTT. Protein sequence: CASSLGGRENSPLHF.